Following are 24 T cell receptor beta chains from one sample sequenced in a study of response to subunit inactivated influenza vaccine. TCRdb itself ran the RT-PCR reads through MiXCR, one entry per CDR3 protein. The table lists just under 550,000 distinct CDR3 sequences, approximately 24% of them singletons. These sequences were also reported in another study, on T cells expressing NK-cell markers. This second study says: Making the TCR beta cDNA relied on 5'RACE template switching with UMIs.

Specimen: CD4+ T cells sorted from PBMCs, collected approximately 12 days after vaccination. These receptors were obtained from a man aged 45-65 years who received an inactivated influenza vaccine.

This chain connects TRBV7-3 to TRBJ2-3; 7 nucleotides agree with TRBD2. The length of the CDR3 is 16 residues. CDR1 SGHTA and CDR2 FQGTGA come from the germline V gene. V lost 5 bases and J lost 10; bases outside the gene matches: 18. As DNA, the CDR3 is TGTGCCAGCAGCCAAGACGGAGCGGGAAGCGGTGGAGCGCAGTATTTT. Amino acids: CASSQDGAGSGGAQYF.

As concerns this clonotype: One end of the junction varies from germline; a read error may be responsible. CDR3 region: CASSETRNTGKLFF. In DNA, the CDR3 is TGTGCCAGCAGCGAGACTAGGAACACCGGGAAGCTGTTTTTT. The chain has TRBV5-4 and TRBJ2-2, with D maybe TRBD2 (6 bases). Germline V gives CDR1 SGHNT, CDR2 YYREEE (reference sequence). CDR3 length: 14 residues.

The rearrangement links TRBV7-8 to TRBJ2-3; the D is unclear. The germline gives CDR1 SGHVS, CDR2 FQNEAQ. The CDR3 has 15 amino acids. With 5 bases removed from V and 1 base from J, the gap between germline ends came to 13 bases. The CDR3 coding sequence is TGTGCCAGCAGCGATGGCATGCATGGCACAGATACGCAGTATTTT. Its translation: CASSDGMHGTDTQYF.

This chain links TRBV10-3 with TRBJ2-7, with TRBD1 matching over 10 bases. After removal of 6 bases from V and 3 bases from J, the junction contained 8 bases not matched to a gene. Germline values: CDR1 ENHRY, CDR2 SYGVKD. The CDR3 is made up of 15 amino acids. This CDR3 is CAIRFDGTGVYEQYF. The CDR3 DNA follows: TGTGCCATCAGGTTTGACGGGACAGGGGTCTACGAGCAGTACTTC.

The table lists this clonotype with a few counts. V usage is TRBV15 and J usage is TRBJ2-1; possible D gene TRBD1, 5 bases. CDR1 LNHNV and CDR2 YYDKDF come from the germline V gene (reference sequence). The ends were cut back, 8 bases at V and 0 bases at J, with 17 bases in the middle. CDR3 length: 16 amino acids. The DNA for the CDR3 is TGTGCCACCCCCATCCAGGGCCGGAGCTCCTACAATGAGCAGTTCTTC. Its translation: CATPIQGRSSYNEQFF.

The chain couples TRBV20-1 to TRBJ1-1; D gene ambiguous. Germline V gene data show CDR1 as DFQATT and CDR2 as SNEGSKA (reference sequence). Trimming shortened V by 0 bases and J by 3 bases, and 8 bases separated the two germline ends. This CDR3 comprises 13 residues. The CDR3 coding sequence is TGCAGTGCTAGAGAGACAAGGGACACTGAAGCTTTCTTT. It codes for CSARETRDTEAFF.

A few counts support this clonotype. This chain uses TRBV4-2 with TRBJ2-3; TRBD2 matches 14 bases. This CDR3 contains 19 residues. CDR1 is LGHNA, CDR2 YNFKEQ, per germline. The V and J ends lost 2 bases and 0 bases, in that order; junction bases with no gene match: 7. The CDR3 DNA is TGTGCCAGCAGCCAACCCCTCGGGACTAGCGGGGGTAGCACAGATACGCAGTATTTT. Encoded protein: CASSQPLGTSGGSTDTQYF.

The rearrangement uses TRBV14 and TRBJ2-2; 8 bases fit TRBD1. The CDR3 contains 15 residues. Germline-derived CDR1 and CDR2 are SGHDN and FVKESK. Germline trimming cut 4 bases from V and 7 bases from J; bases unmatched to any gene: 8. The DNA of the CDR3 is TGTGCCAGCAGCCCAACTTGGACAGGGTACGGGGAGCTGTTTTTT. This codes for CASSPTWTGYGELFF.

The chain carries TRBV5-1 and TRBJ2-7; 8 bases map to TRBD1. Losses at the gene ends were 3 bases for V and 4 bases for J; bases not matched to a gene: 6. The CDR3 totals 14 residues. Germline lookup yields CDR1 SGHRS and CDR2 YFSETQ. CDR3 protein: CASSSGQGGYEQYF. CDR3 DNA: TGCGCCAGCAGCTCTGGACAGGGAGGTTACGAGCAGTACTTC.

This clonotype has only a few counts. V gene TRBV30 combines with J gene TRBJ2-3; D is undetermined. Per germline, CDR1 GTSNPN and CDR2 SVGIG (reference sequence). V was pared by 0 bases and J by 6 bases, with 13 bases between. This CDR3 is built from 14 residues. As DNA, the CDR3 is TGTGCCTGGAGTGTATCCAAGACGAGCGATACGCAGTATTTT. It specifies CAWSVSKTSDTQYF.

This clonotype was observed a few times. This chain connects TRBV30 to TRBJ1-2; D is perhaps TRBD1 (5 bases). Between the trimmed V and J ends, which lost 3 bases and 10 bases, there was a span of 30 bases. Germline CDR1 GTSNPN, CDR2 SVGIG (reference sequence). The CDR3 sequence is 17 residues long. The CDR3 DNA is TGTGCCTGGAGATATGGGGGAAACCGGGACCCCGGAGGAATCTACACCTTC. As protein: CAWRYGGNRDPGGIYTF. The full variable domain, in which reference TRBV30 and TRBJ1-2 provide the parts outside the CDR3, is SQTIHQWPATLVQPVGSPLSLECTVEGTSNPNLYWYRQAAGRGLQLLFYSVGIGQISSEVPQNLSASRPQDRQFILSSKKLLLSDSGFYLCAWRYGGNRDPGGIYTFGSGTRLTVV.

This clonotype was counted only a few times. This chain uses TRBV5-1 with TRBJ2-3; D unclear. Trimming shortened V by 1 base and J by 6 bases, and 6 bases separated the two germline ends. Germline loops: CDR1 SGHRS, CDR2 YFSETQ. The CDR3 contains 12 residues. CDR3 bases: TGCGCCAGCAGCTTGTTGGACGATACGCAGTATTTT. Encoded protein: CASSLLDDTQYF.

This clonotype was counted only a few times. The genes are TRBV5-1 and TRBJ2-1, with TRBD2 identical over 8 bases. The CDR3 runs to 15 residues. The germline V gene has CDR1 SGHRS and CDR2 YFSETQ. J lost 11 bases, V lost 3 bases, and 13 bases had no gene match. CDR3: CASSSLTGLGDQQFF. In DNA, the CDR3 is TGCGCCAGCAGCTCACTCACGGGACTAGGCGACCAGCAGTTCTTC.

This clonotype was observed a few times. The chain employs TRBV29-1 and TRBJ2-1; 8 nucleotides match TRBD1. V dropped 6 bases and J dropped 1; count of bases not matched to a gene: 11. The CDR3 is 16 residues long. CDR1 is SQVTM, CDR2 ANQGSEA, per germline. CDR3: CSVGDRRILSYNEQFF. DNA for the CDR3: TGCAGCGTAGGGGACAGGAGAATCCTTTCCTACAATGAGCAGTTCTTC.

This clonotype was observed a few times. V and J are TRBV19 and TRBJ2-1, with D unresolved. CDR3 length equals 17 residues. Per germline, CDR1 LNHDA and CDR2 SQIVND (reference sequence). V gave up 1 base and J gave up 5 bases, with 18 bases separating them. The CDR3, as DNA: TGTGCCAGTAGTATAGGTCTGGGCGCCCTTGGGGACAATGAGCAGTTCTTC. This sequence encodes CASSIGLGALGDNEQFF.

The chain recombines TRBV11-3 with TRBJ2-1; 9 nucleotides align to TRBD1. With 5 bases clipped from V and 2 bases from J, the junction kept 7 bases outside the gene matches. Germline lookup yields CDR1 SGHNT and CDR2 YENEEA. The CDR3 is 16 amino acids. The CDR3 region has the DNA TGTGCCAGCAGCCCAGGGGGGACAGGGACCTACAATGAGCAGTTCTTC. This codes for CASSPGGTGTYNEQFF.

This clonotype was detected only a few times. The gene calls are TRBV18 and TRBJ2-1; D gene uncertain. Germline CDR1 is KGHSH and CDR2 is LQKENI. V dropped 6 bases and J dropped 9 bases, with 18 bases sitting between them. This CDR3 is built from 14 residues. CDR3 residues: CASSDDPLKGEQFF. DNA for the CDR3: TGTGCCAGCTCCGACGATCCCCTAAAGGGTGAGCAGTTCTTC.

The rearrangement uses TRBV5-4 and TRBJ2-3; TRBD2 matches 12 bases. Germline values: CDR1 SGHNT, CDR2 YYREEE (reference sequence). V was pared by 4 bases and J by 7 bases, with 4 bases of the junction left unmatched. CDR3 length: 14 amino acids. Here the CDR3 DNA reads TGTGCCAGCAGCCCTAGCGGGGGGGCATATACGCAGTATTTT. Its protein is CASSPSGGAYTQYF.

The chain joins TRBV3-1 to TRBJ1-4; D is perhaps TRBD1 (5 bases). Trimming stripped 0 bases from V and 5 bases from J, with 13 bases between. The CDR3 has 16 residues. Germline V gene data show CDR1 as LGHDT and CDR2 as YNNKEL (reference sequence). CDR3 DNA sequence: TGTGCCAGCAGCCAAGATTTCGGGACCCCCAATGAAAAACTGTTTTTT. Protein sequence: CASSQDFGTPNEKLFF.

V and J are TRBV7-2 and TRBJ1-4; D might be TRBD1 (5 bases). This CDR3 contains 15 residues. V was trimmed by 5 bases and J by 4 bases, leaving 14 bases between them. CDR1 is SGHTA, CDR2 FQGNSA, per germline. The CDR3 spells CASSTGGTRNEKLFF. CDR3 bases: TGTGCCAGCAGCACCGGGGGGACTCGTAATGAAAAACTGTTTTTT.

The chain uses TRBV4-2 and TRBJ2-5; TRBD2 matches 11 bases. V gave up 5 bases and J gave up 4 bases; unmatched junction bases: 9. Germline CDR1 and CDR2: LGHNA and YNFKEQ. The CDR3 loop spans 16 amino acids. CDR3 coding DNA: TGTGCCAGCAGCTACGGTGGGACTAGCGGACGAGAGACCCAGTACTTC. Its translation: CASSYGGTSGRETQYF.

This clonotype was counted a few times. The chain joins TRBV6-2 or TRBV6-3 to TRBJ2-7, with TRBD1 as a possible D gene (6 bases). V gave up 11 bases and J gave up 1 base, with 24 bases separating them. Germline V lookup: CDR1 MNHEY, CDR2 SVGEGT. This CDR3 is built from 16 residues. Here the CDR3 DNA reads TGTGCCCCCTCGGGCCCAGGGGCAGATGGATCCTACGAGCAGTACTTC. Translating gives CAPSGPGADGSYEQYF.

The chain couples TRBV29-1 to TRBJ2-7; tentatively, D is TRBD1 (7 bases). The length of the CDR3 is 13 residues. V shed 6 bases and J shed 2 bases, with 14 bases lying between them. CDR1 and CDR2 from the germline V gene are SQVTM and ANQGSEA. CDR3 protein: CSVMRDSPYEQYF. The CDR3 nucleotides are TGCAGCGTCATGCGGGACAGCCCCTACGAGCAGTACTTC.

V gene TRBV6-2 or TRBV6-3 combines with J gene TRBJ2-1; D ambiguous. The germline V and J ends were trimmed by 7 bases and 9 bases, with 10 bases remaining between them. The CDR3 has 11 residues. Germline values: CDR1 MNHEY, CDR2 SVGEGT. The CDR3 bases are TGTGCCAGCACTCACAAGGGTGAGCAGTTCTTC. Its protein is CASTHKGEQFF.